The 12 T cell receptor beta chains presented below share a single source sample, sequenced in a study of sequential checkpoint blockade in melanoma. This table comes from immunoSEQ multiplex PCR, and its TCRdb copy is limited to in-frame clones, with some not included. The table shows just under 20,000 clones, with approximately 72% occurring only once. Sample treatment: randomized to nivolumab then ipilimumab (arm A) or the reverse (arm B). The sample was CD8+ T cells sorted from blood (inferred from file names), taken from a patient given nivolumab and ipilimumab in sequence. The receptors stem from a human donor with melanoma.

The chain combines TRBV6-5 with TRBJ2-7; the match to TRBD1 covers 9 bases. CDR3 size: 15 residues. The germline CDR1 and CDR2 sequences are MNHEY and SVGAGI. After removal of 6 bases from V and 1 base from J, the junction contained 7 bases not matched to a gene. CDR3 protein: CASSPGTGLSYEQYF. As DNA, the CDR3 is TGTGCCAGCAGCCCGGGGACAGGGCTTTCCTACGAGCAGTACTTC.

This clone turned up a few times. The chain joins TRBV28 to TRBJ2-7, with 8 bases lining up with TRBD1. The CDR3 extends over 13 amino acids. Germline CDR1 reads MDHEN; CDR2 reads SYDVKM. V dropped 5 bases and J dropped 5; count of bases not matched to a gene: 5. CDR3 DNA sequence: TGTGCCAGCAGTCGGGGACAGGTGAACGAGCAGTACTTC. Protein sequence: CASSRGQVNEQYF.

The genes are TRBV28 and TRBJ2-7; weak D call: TRBD2 (6 bases). Germline V lookup: CDR1 MDHEN, CDR2 SYDVKM. The V gene lost 4 bases and the J gene lost 3 bases, with 13 bases spanning the gap. The CDR3 loop spans 14 amino acids. Written as DNA, the CDR3 is TGTGCCAGCAGTTCCCCCGGGAGTTTCTACGAGCAGTACTTC. It translates to CASSSPGSFYEQYF. Looking up the rest from reference TRBV28 and TRBJ2-7 gives the full variable domain: DVKVTQSSRYLVKRTGEKVFLECVQDMDHENMFWYRQDPGLGLRLIYFSYDVKMKEKGDIPEGYSVSREKKERFSLILESASTNQTSMYLCASSSPGSFYEQYFGPGTRLTVT.

This chain links TRBV5-1 with TRBJ1-2, with D possibly TRBD1 on 6 matching bases. Germline values: CDR1 SGHRS, CDR2 YFSETQ. This CDR3 is built from 16 residues. The V and J ends lost 1 base and 3 bases respectively, with 16 bases between them. CDR3 loop: CASSLLVRGQDYGYTF. The CDR3 DNA reads TGCGCCAGCAGCTTGTTAGTGCGGGGGCAGGACTATGGCTACACCTTC.

The chain carries TRBV2 and TRBJ1-5, with D perhaps TRBD1 (6 bases). This CDR3 is built from 16 residues. V lost 7 bases and J lost 0, with 16 bases in between. Germline V lookup: CDR1 SNHLY, CDR2 FYNNEI. The CDR3 DNA sequence: TGTGCCAGCAAATCTTGGGGGCTGGGTAGCAATCAGCCCCAGCATTTT. Protein sequence: CASKSWGLGSNQPQHF.

This chain links TRBV9 with TRBJ1-1, with 7 bases identical to TRBD1. Germline CDR1 and CDR2: SGDLS and YYNGEE. CDR3 size: 11 residues. V was clipped by 8 bases and J by 10 bases; unmatched bases: 8. The CDR3 protein is CASTGALGAFF. CDR3 sequence (DNA): TGTGCCAGTACAGGGGCTCTGGGAGCTTTCTTT.

This chain joins TRBV5-6 and TRBJ2-7; the D gene is possibly TRBD1 (6 bases). This CDR3 has 16 amino acids. V dropped 5 bases and J dropped 3 bases, with 21 bases sitting between them. CDR1 and CDR2 from the germline V gene are SGHDT and YYEEEE. The CDR3 nucleotides are TGTGCCAGCAGTTCCGAGGGGGTCCGGCGAAACTACGAGCAGTACTTC. Amino acids: CASSSEGVRRNYEQYF.

A few counts support this clone. The V gene is TRBV4-1, the J gene TRBJ2-7, with 10 bases fitting TRBD2. The length of the CDR3 is 15 residues. Per germline, CDR1 MGHRA and CDR2 YSYEKL. V was clipped by 4 bases and J by 6 bases; unmatched bases: 9. CDR3 coding DNA: TGCGCCAGCAGCCTCGCCTCTAGCGGGGGAGTCGAGCAGTACTTC. Its translation is CASSLASSGGVEQYF.

This rearrangement joins TRBV7-9 to TRBJ1-5; D is ambiguous. Germline V CDR1 and CDR2: SEHNR, FQNEAQ (reference sequence). Trimming took off 5 bases at V and 1 base at J, with 15 bases between the two ends. The CDR3 consists of 16 residues. The CDR3 here is CASSAAHTSSNQPQHF. The CDR3 bases are TGTGCCAGCAGCGCGGCCCACACGTCGAGCAATCAGCCCCAGCATTTT.

The V gene is TRBV7-2, the J gene TRBJ2-1, with D maybe TRBD2 (6 bases). The germline V and J ends were trimmed by 5 bases and 2 bases, with 25 bases remaining between them. The CDR3 is made up of 19 amino acids. Germline V CDR1 and CDR2: SGHTA, FQGNSA. Written as DNA, the CDR3 is TGTGCCAGCAGCCCCTCCACCGGGCTAGCGATCCTGGCCTACAATGAGCAGTTCTTC. This codes for CASSPSTGLAILAYNEQFF.

This clone was observed a handful of times. This chain joins TRBV19 and TRBJ2-7; TRBD2 matches 9 bases. Germline CDR1 is LNHDA and CDR2 is SQIVND (reference sequence). The J segment lost 4 bases and the V segment lost 5 bases, leaving 9 bases of the junction unmatched. The CDR3 length is 15 residues. The CDR3 loop reads CASSYSGSSNYEQYF. The CDR3 DNA is TGTGCCAGTAGTTATAGCGGGAGCAGCAATTACGAGCAGTACTTC.

The chain carries TRBV5-4 and TRBJ2-7; 10 bases align to TRBD1. V shed 5 bases, J shed 2 bases, and the junction held 13 bases outside the gene matches. Germline V gene data show CDR1 as SGHNT and CDR2 as YYREEE (reference sequence). The CDR3 length is 17 residues. The CDR3 region is CASSSDPGQGSPYEQYF. The CDR3, as DNA: TGTGCCAGCAGTTCCGACCCGGGACAGGGGTCCCCCTACGAGCAGTACTTC.